The entry that follows covers one TCR beta chain sequence. The antigen is not known. The CDR3 is made up of 12 amino acids. The V segment lost 6 bases and the J segment 9 bases; nucleotides outside the gene matches: 6. Germline V gene lookup returns CDR1 MNHEY and CDR2 SVGEGT. Russia was home to the donors, healthy Caucasian individuals aged about 6 to 90. No fewer than 7 million PBMCs went into each sample. A sample-barcoded 5' primer and a J-beta primer mix were used in a second PCR of roughly 6 to 11 cycles. Unique molecular identifiers of 12 random nucleotides labeled each cDNA. TCRdb called the 5' RACE reads again in MiXCR, with one record for every CDR3 protein. The repertoire holds roughly 2 million distinct CDR3 sequences, roughly 50% seen once, with around 2.1% in the top ten. These data come from a study of blood T cells in healthy people across ages. General study findings and limits: More naive CD4+ cells and higher diversity were found in long-lived than in aged donors.

The chain joins TRBV6-2 or TRBV6-3 to TRBJ2-3, with TRBD1 identical over 7 bases. The sequence was collected from a woman aged 40 to 50 in good health. The sample was blood. The CDR3 nucleotides are TGTGCCAGCAGCCAACAGGGGTGGACGCAGTATTTT. Its translation: CASSQQGWTQYF.